This entry lists 30 T cell receptor beta chains sequenced from one sample in a study of CD8 T cells in Susac syndrome. RNA in amounts of about 0.45 to 1 ug was reverse transcribed with random hexamers. MiXCR, run by TCRdb on the immunoSEQ multiplex PCR reads, gives a single entry per CDR3 protein. Seen here are approximately 110,000 distinct CDR3 sequences, around 95% observed once, and the top ten hold roughly 0.08%. The sequencing sample was made of CD4+ T cells from PBMCs. All receptors come from a human donor in good health.

The chain couples TRBV2 to TRBJ2-5; possibly TRBD1 or TRBD2 for D (5 bases each). CDR3 length equals 13 residues. Germline V gene data show CDR1 as SNHLY and CDR2 as FYNNEI. Trimming took 7 bases from V and 3 from J, leaving 12 bases between them. The CDR3 DNA reads as TGTGCCAGCATTCGGGACGGCGAAGAGACCCAGTACTTC. Protein product: CASIRDGEETQYF.

V and J are TRBV29-1 and TRBJ2-3; D is unresolved. From germline, CDR1 is SQVTM and CDR2 ANQGSEA. V lost 3 bases to trimming and J lost 1 base, with 2 bases between them. This CDR3 has 11 residues. In DNA, the CDR3 is TGCAGCGTTGACCGCACAGATACGCAGTATTTT. As protein: CSVDRTDTQYF.

The chain uses TRBV3-1 and TRBJ1-1, with D possibly TRBD1 on 5 matching bases. Per the germline V gene, CDR1 is LGHDT and CDR2 is YNNKEL (reference sequence). The germline V and J ends were trimmed by 2 bases and 7 bases, with 11 bases remaining between them. The CDR3 totals 13 residues. The CDR3 spells CASSQWVGVEAFF. CDR3 nucleotides: TGTGCCAGCAGCCAATGGGTAGGGGTTGAAGCTTTCTTT.

V and J are TRBV12-3 or TRBV12-4 and TRBJ1-1; a possible D gene is TRBD1 (5 bases). Trimming took off 5 bases at V and 10 bases at J, with 11 bases between the two ends. This CDR3 is built from 11 residues. The CDR3 bases are TGTGCCAGCAGTCTCGCAGGGCGAGCTTTCTTT. It yields the protein CASSLAGRAFF.

This clonotype was seen just once. V gene TRBV25-1 combines with J gene TRBJ1-5; maybe TRBD1 (5 bases). V was trimmed by 2 bases and J by 9 bases, leaving 14 bases between them. This CDR3 region has 14 residues. From germline, CDR1 is MGHDK and CDR2 SYGVNS. The chain's CDR3 is CASSEGGVKWPQHF. CDR3 sequence (DNA): TGTGCCAGCAGTGAAGGAGGGGTTAAATGGCCCCAGCATTTT.

The chain joins TRBV5-1 to TRBJ2-7; the D gene is possibly TRBD1 (6 bases). Germline V gene data show CDR1 as SGHRS and CDR2 as YFSETQ. CDR3 size: 14 residues. Trimming left V 4 bases short and J 5 bases short, with 16 bases between. The CDR3 loop is CASSGGHRVDEQYF. CDR3 DNA: TGCGCCAGCAGCGGCGGCCACAGGGTGGACGAGCAGTACTTC.

The chain couples TRBV12-3 or TRBV12-4 to TRBJ2-7; 7 nucleotides match TRBD1. This CDR3 region has 16 residues. After removal of 5 bases from V and 9 bases from J, the junction contained 19 bases not matched to a gene. As DNA, the CDR3 is TGTGCCAGCAGTCCCTCGACAGGGATGACTACGAGCGGGCAGTACTTC. Protein: CASSPSTGMTTSGQYF.

This chain links TRBV30 with TRBJ1-2, with D hard to call. Germline CDR1 reads GTSNPN; CDR2 reads SVGIG (reference sequence). V was clipped by 5 bases and J by 8 bases, with 12 bases between them. The CDR3 is 11 residues long. CDR3: CAWGREWGYTF. The CDR3 nucleotides read TGTGCCTGGGGTCGGGAATGGGGCTACACCTTC.

The chain employs TRBV20-1 and TRBJ2-1; TRBD1 aligns across 12 bases. The CDR3 totals 14 residues. V lost 1 base to trimming and J lost 8 bases; unmatched junction nucleotides: 3. Per the germline V gene, CDR1 is DFQATT and CDR2 is SNEGSKA (reference sequence). The CDR3 DNA reads TGCAGTGCTAGAGGGGGGACAGGGGGCGATGAGCAGTTCTTC. It encodes CSARGGTGGDEQFF.

This rearrangement joins TRBV6-6 to TRBJ1-5; D uncertain. Germline CDR1 and CDR2: MNHNY and SVGAGI (reference sequence). This CDR3 has 15 amino acids. Trimming shortened V by 5 bases and J by 0 bases, and 11 bases separated the two germline ends. For the CDR3, the DNA is TGTGCCAGCAGTCCGGGAGGGATTAGCAATCAGCCCCAGCATTTT. Its translation is CASSPGGISNQPQHF.

The chain links TRBV5-4 to TRBJ1-2; D gene ambiguous. There are 15 residues in the CDR3. CDR1 and CDR2 (germline): SGHNT, YYREEE (reference sequence). Trimming took 0 bases from V and 6 from J, leaving 15 bases between them. The CDR3 protein is CASSLDPGYSDGYTF. In DNA form, the CDR3 reads TGTGCCAGCAGCTTGGATCCCGGGTACAGCGATGGCTACACCTTC.

The chain combines TRBV6-5 with TRBJ1-1; the match to TRBD1 covers 9 bases. The V segment lost 6 bases and the J segment 2 bases; nucleotides outside the gene matches: 4. Germline CDR1 reads MNHEY; CDR2 reads SVGAGI. This CDR3 comprises 14 residues. The CDR3 sequence is CASRSGQGNTEAFF. CDR3 in DNA: TGTGCCAGCAGGTCGGGACAGGGAAACACTGAAGCTTTCTTT.

The chain carries TRBV20-1 and TRBJ1-1; D is unclear. This CDR3 region has 13 residues. V shed 2 bases and J shed 3 bases, with 10 bases lying between them. CDR1 DFQATT and CDR2 SNEGSKA come from the germline V gene (reference sequence). This CDR3 is CSARPSVYTEAFF. The CDR3 DNA follows: TGCAGTGCTAGACCCTCGGTCTACACTGAAGCTTTCTTT.

The J gene is TRBJ1-1, the V gene TRBV6-6, with a weak D call TRBD1 (6 bases). V was shortened by 2 bases and J by 10 bases, with 8 bases between the two germline ends. The CDR3 extends over 11 amino acids. CDR1 and CDR2 (germline): MNHNY, SVGAGI (reference sequence). The chain's CDR3 is CASSYRGAAFF. The CDR3 nucleotides are TGTGCCAGCAGTTACAGGGGGGCAGCTTTCTTT.

The chain employs TRBV18 and TRBJ2-3; tentatively, D is TRBD2 (6 bases). Germline CDR1 reads KGHSH; CDR2 reads LQKENI. This CDR3 spans 14 amino acids. The ends were cut back, 1 base at V and 4 bases at J, with 9 bases in the middle. The CDR3, as DNA: TGTGCCAGCTCACCACAACTAGCTGCAGATACGCAGTATTTT. This codes for CASSPQLAADTQYF.

This clonotype was detected once. The chain employs TRBV20-1 and TRBJ2-3; D gene unclear. The CDR3 has 14 residues. Germline loops: CDR1 DFQATT, CDR2 SNEGSKA (reference sequence). For the CDR3, the DNA is TGCGGAACAGACGGCAGCCCAACGGGAGATACGCAGTATTTT. Its translation is CGTDGSPTGDTQYF.

This chain connects TRBV5-4 to TRBJ2-2, with no clear D. V was clipped by 5 bases and J by 4 bases, with 9 bases between them. The germline CDR1 and CDR2 sequences are SGHNT and YYREEE (reference sequence). The CDR3 is made up of 13 amino acids. The CDR3 spells CASSYDPTGELFF. CDR3 DNA: TGTGCCAGCAGTTACGACCCCACCGGGGAGCTGTTTTTT.

The chain joins TRBV20-1 to TRBJ1-1, with 9 bases aligning to TRBD1. CDR3 length: 16 residues. The V and J ends lost 3 bases and 1 base, in that order; junction bases with no gene match: 9. Germline V gives CDR1 DFQATT, CDR2 SNEGSKA (reference sequence). In DNA, the CDR3 is TGCAGTGCTAGTCCTGGCTTACAGGGGGCGAACACTGAAGCTTTCTTT. This encodes CSASPGLQGANTEAFF.

Here the CDR3 reads CSASRLAGGPNTQYF. CDR3 nucleotide sequence: TGCAGTGCTAGTCGACTAGCGGGAGGGCCAAATACGCAGTATTTT. This rearrangement joins TRBV20-1 to TRBJ2-3, with 14 positions matching TRBD2. The CDR3 spans 15 residues. Germline V gene data show CDR1 as DFQATT and CDR2 as SNEGSKA (reference sequence). V lost 3 bases, J lost 7 bases, and 6 bases stayed unmatched.

CDR3 in amino acids: CASSYPTRGYNEQFF. As DNA, the CDR3 is TGTGCCAGCAGTTACCCGACTAGGGGGTACAATGAGCAGTTCTTC. The chain employs TRBV6-2 or TRBV6-3 and TRBJ2-1, with D possibly called TRBD1 or TRBD2 (6 bases each). The V gene lost 2 bases and the J gene lost 4 bases, with 12 bases spanning the gap. Germline-derived CDR1 and CDR2 are MNHEY and SVGEGT. There are 15 residues in the CDR3.

The rearrangement links TRBV15 to TRBJ1-1; TRBD1 matches 8 bases. The CDR3 loop spans 16 amino acids. Germline CDR1 and CDR2: LNHNV and YYDKDF (reference sequence). Trimming took 3 bases from V and 1 from J; bases not matched to a gene: 7. The CDR3 region is CATSREGQGWNTEAFF. The CDR3 nucleotides read TGTGCCACCAGCAGGGAAGGACAGGGTTGGAACACTGAAGCTTTCTTT.

The rearrangement joins TRBV3-1 to TRBJ2-3; the D is unclear. The CDR3 consists of 12 residues. Germline lookup yields CDR1 LGHDT and CDR2 YNNKEL (reference sequence). The V and J ends lost 1 base and 11 bases respectively, with 10 bases between them. CDR3 in DNA: TGTGCCAGCAGCCAAGGGGAACAGAGGCAGTATTTT. It yields the protein CASSQGEQRQYF.

The chain carries TRBV12-3 or TRBV12-4 and TRBJ2-7; D is unresolved. CDR3 length: 15 amino acids. V was cut by 4 bases and J by 7 bases, with 20 bases left in between. The CDR3 nucleotides are TGTGCCAGCAGTTCCGCATGGGGAACCGCTGGGGAGCAGTACTTC. As protein: CASSSAWGTAGEQYF.

The chain couples TRBV11-2 to TRBJ2-7; TRBD2 aligns across 7 bases. Germline V CDR1 and CDR2: SGHAT, FQNNGV. Losses at the gene ends were 1 base for V and 0 bases for J; bases not matched to a gene: 3. CDR3 length: 15 amino acids. The CDR3 DNA is TGTGCCAGCAGCTTAGTAGGCGGGAGCTCCTACGAGCAGTACTTC. The encoded protein is CASSLVGGSSYEQYF.

The chain's CDR3 is CASAGTGIGNTIYF. CDR3 nucleotides: TGTGCCAGCGCCGGGACAGGGATTGGAAACACCATATATTTT. The chain uses TRBV27 and TRBJ1-3; 9 nucleotides line up with TRBD1. Germline lookup yields CDR1 MNHEY and CDR2 SMNVEV (reference sequence). With 8 bases clipped from V and 3 bases from J, the junction kept 5 bases outside the gene matches. The CDR3 loop spans 14 amino acids.

V gene TRBV30 combines with J gene TRBJ1-5; D might be TRBD1 (5 bases). From germline, CDR1 is GTSNPN and CDR2 SVGIG (reference sequence). The CDR3 is 13 residues long. Trimming cost V 1 base and J 9 bases, with 13 bases left between them. The CDR3 bases are TGTGCCTGGAGTGGGGCAGGGAGATCGCCCCAGCATTTT. Amino acid sequence: CAWSGAGRSPQHF.

The rearrangement joins TRBV7-9 to TRBJ2-3, with D unclear. The CDR3 is made up of 11 amino acids. The V gene lost 7 bases and the J gene lost 4 bases, with 6 bases spanning the gap. Germline values: CDR1 SEHNR, CDR2 FQNEAQ (reference sequence). The CDR3 coding sequence is TGTGCCAGCACGGCGGCAGATACGCAGTATTTT. It translates to CASTAADTQYF.

This chain connects TRBV4-1 to TRBJ1-2; TRBD1 agrees at 7 bases. V was pared by 0 bases and J by 7 bases, with 5 bases of the junction left unmatched. Germline V gene data show CDR1 as MGHRA and CDR2 as YSYEKL. There are 14 residues in the CDR3. The CDR3 protein is CASSQDVEGAGYTF. For the CDR3, the DNA is TGCGCCAGCAGCCAAGACGTGGAGGGGGCTGGCTACACCTTC.

J is TRBJ2-2 and V is TRBV24-1; 7 bases fit TRBD1. With V trimmed by 1 base and J by 1 base, 2 bases remained unmatched. From germline, CDR1 is KGHDR and CDR2 SFDVKD. This CDR3 spans 16 amino acids. CDR3 loop: CATSDLRQGNTGELFF. The CDR3 DNA sequence: TGTGCCACCAGTGATTTACGACAGGGGAACACCGGGGAGCTGTTTTTT.

This chain links TRBV20-1 with TRBJ2-1; 10 positions agree with TRBD2. The CDR3 runs to 16 residues. CDR1 DFQATT and CDR2 SNEGSKA come from the germline V gene (reference sequence). The J segment lost 8 bases and the V segment lost 5 bases, leaving 15 bases of the junction unmatched. In DNA form, the CDR3 reads TGCAGTGCTGTACCGGGACTAGCGAGTTCGTACGATGAGCAGTTCTTC. Translating it yields CSAVPGLASSYDEQFF.